The clone carrying this T cell receptor (beta chain) was counted a single time. The table came from immunoSEQ multiplex PCR; TCRdb's copy has only in-frame clones and leaves some out. The sample contains 270,000 or so clones, around 90% of which appear only once. The data belong to a study of blood T cell repertoires in COVID-19. This CDR3 has 15 amino acids. Germline V gene lookup returns CDR1 SNHLY and CDR2 FYNNEI. The junction had 5 bases not matched to a gene; V was cut back by 3 bases and J by 3 bases. This clonotype originated in a man aged 35-49 years who had been exposed to COVID-19. The specimen sequenced was PBMCs or T cells enriched from blood (not recorded which). This chain uses TRBV2 with TRBJ2-1; 7 bases line up with TRBD2. For the CDR3, the DNA is TGTGCCAGCAGTGATCTGACTAGCAGCTACAATGAGCAGTTCTTC. It specifies CASSDLTSSYNEQFF.